This entry concerns a single TCR beta chain. Its antigen remains unknown. Germline V lookup: CDR1 SGHRS, CDR2 YFSETQ. The ends lost 5 bases at V and 7 bases at J; junction bases unmatched: 8. This CDR3 spans 16 amino acids. Here immunoSEQ multiplex PCR was the method, and the copy in TCRdb shows in-frame clones only, minus some. The sample carries around 69,000 clones, just over 85% recorded once. Patients were ruled out by autoimmune disease history or systemic immunosuppression. The data derive from a study of OX40 agonist ivuxolimab in advanced cancers. Study as a whole: Every patient in dose escalation had hepatocellular carcinoma, melanoma, renal cell or head and neck cancer. Study-wide findings and caveats: Relative to CD4+, CD8+ T cells held more expanded clones on average. At 0.1 to 3.0 mg/kg and by week 6, clonal expansion occurred in CD4+ and CD8+ blood T cells.

The sample in question was CD4+ or CD8+ T cells sorted from blood, obtained in a trial of the OX40 agonist ivuxolimab. The chain is built from TRBV5-1 and TRBJ2-1, with TRBD2 matching over 14 bases. The origin of this receptor is an adult with an advanced solid tumor such as melanoma, head and neck, liver or kidney cancer. The CDR3 is CASRRLAGGHMNEQFF. The CDR3 nucleotides read TGCGCCAGCAGAAGACTAGCGGGGGGGCATATGAATGAGCAGTTCTTC. The full variable domain, with the rest looked up from reference TRBV5-1 and TRBJ2-1, is KAGVTQTPRYLIKTRGQQVTLSCSPISGHRSVSWYQQTPGQGLQFLFEYFSETQRNKGNFPGRFSGRQFSNSRSEMNVSTLELGDSALYLCASRRLAGGHMNEQFFGPGTRLTVL.